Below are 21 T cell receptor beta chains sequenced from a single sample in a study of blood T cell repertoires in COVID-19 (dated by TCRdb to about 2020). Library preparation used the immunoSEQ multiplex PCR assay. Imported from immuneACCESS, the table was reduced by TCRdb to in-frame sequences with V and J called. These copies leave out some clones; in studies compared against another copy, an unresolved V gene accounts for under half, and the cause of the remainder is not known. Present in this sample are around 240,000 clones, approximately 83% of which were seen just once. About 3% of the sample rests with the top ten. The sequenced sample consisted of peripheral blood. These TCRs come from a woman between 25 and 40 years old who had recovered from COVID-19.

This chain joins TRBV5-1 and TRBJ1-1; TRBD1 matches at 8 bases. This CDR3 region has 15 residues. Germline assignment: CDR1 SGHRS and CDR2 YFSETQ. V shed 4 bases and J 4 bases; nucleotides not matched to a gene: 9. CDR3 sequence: CASSDGQGSRTEAFF. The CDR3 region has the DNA TGCGCCAGCAGCGACGGACAGGGTTCTCGCACTGAAGCTTTCTTT.

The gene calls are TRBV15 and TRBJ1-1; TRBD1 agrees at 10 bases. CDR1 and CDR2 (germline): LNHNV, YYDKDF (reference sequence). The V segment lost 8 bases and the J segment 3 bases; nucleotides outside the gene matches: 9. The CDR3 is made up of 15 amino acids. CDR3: CATSRTGTGDTEAFF. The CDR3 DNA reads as TGTGCCACCTCTCGGACCGGGACAGGGGACACTGAAGCTTTCTTT.

CDR3 nucleotide sequence: TGTGCCATCCCGGGACTGCTCACAGATACGCAGTATTTT. This translates into CAIPGLLTDTQYF. The V call is TRBV2, the J call TRBJ2-3; D perhaps matches TRBD2 (6 bases). The ends were cut back, 10 bases at V and 2 bases at J, with 13 bases in the middle. Looked up from germline, CDR1 is SNHLY and CDR2 is FYNNEI. This CDR3 contains 13 residues.

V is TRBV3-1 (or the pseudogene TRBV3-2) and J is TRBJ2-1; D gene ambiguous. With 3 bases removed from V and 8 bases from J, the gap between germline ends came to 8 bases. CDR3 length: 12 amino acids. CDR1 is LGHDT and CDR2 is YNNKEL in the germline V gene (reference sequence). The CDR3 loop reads CASSHLGDEQFF. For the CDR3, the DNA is TGTGCCAGCAGCCATCTGGGCGATGAGCAGTTCTTC.

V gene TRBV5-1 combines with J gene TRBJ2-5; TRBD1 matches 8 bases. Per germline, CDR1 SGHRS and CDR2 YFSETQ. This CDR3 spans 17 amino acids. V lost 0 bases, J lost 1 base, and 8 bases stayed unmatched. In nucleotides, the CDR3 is TGCGCCAGCAGCTTGGCCCCCAGACAGGGGACCCAAGAGACCCAGTACTTC. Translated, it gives CASSLAPRQGTQETQYF.

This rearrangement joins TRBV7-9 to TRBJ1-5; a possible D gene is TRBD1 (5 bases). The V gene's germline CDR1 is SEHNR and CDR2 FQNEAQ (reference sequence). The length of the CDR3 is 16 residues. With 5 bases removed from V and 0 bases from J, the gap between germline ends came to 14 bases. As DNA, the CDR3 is TGTGCCAGCAGCCTTGGGGCAGGCGGTAGCAATCAGCCCCAGCATTTT. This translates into CASSLGAGGSNQPQHF.

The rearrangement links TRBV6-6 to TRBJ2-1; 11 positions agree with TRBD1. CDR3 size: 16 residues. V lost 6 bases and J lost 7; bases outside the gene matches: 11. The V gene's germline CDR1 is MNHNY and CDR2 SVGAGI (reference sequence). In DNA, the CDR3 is TGTGCCAGCAGGGTTACCGGGACAGGGGGTTCAAATGAGCAGTTCTTC. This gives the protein CASRVTGTGGSNEQFF.

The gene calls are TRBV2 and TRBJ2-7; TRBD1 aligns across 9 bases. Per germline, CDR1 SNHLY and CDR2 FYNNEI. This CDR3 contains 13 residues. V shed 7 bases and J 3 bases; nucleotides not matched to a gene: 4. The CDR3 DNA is TGTGCCAGCACTGGGACAGGGCTCTACGAGCAGTACTTC. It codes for CASTGTGLYEQYF. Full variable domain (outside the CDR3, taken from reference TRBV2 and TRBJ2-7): EPEVTQTPSHQVTQMGQEVILRCVPISNHLYFYWYRQILGQKVEFLVSFYNNEISEKSEIFDDQFSVERPDGSNFTLKIRSTKLEDSAMYFCASTGTGLYEQYFGPGTRLTVT.

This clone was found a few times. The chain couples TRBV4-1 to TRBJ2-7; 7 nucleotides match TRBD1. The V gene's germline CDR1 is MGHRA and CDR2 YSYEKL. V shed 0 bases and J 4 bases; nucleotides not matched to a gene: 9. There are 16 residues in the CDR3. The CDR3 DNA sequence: TGCGCCAGCAGCCAAGAAAGTCAGGGGGTTCAATACGAGCAGTACTTC. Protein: CASSQESQGVQYEQYF.

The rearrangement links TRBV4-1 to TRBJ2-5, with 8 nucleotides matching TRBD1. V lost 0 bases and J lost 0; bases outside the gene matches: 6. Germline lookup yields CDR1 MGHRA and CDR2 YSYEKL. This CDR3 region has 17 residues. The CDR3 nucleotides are TGCGCCAGCAGCCAAGATTCGACAGGGGTAAACCAAGAGACCCAGTACTTC. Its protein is CASSQDSTGVNQETQYF.

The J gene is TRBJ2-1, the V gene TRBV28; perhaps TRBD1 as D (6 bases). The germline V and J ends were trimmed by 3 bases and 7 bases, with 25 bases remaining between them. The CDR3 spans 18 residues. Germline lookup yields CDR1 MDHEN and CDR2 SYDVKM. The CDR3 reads CASSFPPVNGQYHNEQFF. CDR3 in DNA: TGTGCCAGCAGTTTCCCCCCCGTGAACGGACAGTATCATAATGAGCAGTTCTTC.

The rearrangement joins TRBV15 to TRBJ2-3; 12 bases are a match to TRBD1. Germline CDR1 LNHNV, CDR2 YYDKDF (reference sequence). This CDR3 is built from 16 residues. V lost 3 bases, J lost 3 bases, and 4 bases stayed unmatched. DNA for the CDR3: TGTGCCACCAGCAGGGGGACAGGGGGCTTTACAGATACGCAGTATTTT. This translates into CATSRGTGGFTDTQYF.

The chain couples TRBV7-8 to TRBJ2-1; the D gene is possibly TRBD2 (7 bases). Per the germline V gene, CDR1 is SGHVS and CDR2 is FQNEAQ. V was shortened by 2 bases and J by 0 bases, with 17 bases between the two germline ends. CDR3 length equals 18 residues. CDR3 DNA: TGTGCCAGCAGCTTACTGGGGGCGGGGGCGATCTCCTACAATGAGCAGTTCTTC. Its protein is CASSLLGAGAISYNEQFF.

For the CDR3, the DNA is TGTGCCAGCAGCTTAGGGCAGGGCCCCACTGAAGCTTTCTTT. It specifies CASSLGQGPTEAFF. The V and J genes are TRBV7-8 and TRBJ1-1; D may be TRBD1 (5 bases). Germline CDR1 reads SGHVS; CDR2 reads FQNEAQ. The CDR3 extends over 14 amino acids. V lost 1 base and J lost 4, with 10 bases in between.

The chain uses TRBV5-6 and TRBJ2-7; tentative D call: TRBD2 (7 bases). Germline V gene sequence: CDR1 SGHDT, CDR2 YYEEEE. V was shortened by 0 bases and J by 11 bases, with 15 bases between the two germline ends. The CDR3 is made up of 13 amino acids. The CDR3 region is CASSLVALGGEYF. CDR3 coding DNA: TGTGCCAGCAGCTTGGTGGCGTTAGGGGGGGAGTACTTC. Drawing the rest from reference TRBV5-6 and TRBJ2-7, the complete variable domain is DAGVTQSPTHLIKTRGQQVTLRCSPKSGHDTVSWYQQALGQGPQFIFQYYEEEERQRGNFPDRFSGHQFPNYSSELNVNALLLGDSALYLCASSLVALGGEYFGPGTRLTVT.

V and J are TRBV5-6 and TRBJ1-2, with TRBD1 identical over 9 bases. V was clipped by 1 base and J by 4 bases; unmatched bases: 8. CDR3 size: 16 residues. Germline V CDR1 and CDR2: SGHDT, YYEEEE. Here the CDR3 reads CASSLYRGQGFYGYTF. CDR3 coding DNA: TGTGCCAGCAGCTTGTATCGGGGACAGGGATTCTATGGCTACACCTTC. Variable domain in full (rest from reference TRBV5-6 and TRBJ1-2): DAGVTQSPTHLIKTRGQQVTLRCSPKSGHDTVSWYQQALGQGPQFIFQYYEEEERQRGNFPDRFSGHQFPNYSSELNVNALLLGDSALYLCASSLYRGQGFYGYTFGSGTRLTVV.

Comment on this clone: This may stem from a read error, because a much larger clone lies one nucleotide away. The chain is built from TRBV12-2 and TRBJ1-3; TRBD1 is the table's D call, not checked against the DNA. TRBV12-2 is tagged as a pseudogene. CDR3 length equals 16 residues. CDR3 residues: CASRLLGRGGRNTIYF. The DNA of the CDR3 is TGTGCAAGTCGCTTATTGGGCAGGGGTGGGCGAAACACCATATATTTT.

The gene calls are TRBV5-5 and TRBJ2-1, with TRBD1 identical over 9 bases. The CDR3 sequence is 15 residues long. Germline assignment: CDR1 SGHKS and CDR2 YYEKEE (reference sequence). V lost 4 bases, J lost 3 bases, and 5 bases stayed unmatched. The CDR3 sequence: CASSRWDRDYNEQFF. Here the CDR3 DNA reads TGTGCCAGCAGCCGTTGGGACAGGGACTACAATGAGCAGTTCTTC. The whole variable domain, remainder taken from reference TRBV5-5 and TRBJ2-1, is DAGVTQSPTHLIKTRGQQVTLRCSPISGHKSVSWYQQVLGQGPQFIFQYYEKEERGRGNFPDRFSARQFPNYSSELNVNALLLGDSALYLCASSRWDRDYNEQFFGPGTRLTVL.

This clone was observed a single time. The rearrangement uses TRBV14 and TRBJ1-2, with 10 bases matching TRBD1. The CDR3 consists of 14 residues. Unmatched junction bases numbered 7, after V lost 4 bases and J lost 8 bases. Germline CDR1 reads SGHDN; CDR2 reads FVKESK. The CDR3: CASSPRTGGKGYTF. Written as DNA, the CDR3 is TGTGCCAGCAGCCCTCGGACAGGGGGAAAGGGCTACACCTTC.

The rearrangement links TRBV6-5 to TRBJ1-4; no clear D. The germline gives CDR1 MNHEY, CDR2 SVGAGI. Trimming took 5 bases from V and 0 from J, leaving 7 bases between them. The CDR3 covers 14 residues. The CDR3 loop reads CASSRLSTNEKLFF. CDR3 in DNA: TGTGCCAGCAGTAGACTGTCAACTAATGAAAAACTGTTTTTT.

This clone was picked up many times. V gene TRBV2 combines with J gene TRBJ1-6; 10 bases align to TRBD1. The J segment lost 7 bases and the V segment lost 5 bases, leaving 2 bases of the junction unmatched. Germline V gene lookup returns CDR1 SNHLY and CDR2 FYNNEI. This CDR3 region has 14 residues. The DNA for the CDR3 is TGTGCCAGCAGTTGGACAGGGGGGAATTCACCCCTCCACTTT. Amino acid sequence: CASSWTGGNSPLHF.